This entry lists 10 T cell receptor beta chains sequenced from one sample in a study of shared clonotypes between healthy human individuals (dated by TCRdb to the early 2020s). Library preparation employed the immunoSEQ multiplex PCR assay. TCRdb obtained this table from immuneACCESS and retained in-frame rearrangements with V and J assigned. These tables miss some clones; where compared with another copy, unresolved V genes account for less than half of the shortfall, and the remainder is unexplained. This sample has about 1.5 million clones in its table, and roughly 98% of those were observed once. Of the sample, about 0.45% falls within the top ten clones. The sequencing input was naive CD4+ T cells sorted from blood. The sample's cell subset or site, from its label and the paper: CD45RA+ positively selected. The receptors stem from a young man in good health.

The chain is built from TRBV12-5 and TRBJ2-3, with TRBD2 identical over 9 bases. This CDR3 contains 19 residues. Looked up from germline, CDR1 is LGHNT and CDR2 is FRNRAP. Germline trimming cut 3 bases from V and 0 bases from J; bases unmatched to any gene: 13. CDR3 in amino acids: CASGFRGRAPPPSTDTQYF. Here the CDR3 DNA reads TGTGCTAGTGGTTTTCGCGGGAGGGCCCCTCCCCCTAGCACAGATACGCAGTATTTT.

The chain is built from TRBV28 and TRBJ1-2; 7 bases agree with TRBD1. Germline V gene lookup returns CDR1 MDHEN and CDR2 SYDVKM. The CDR3 is 15 residues long. The V segment lost 4 bases and the J segment 8 bases; nucleotides outside the gene matches: 13. CDR3 DNA sequence: TGTGCCAGCAGTTCAAACAGGGGAACGGGCTCCGGCTACACCTTC. It encodes CASSSNRGTGSGYTF.

This rearrangement joins TRBV18 to TRBJ2-7; the D is unclear. CDR3 length equals 12 residues. In germline, CDR1 is KGHSH, CDR2 LQKENI. V lost 3 bases, J lost 7 bases, and 10 bases lay in between. The CDR3 coding sequence is TGTGCCAGCTCACCCGGCAGTAAAGAGCAGTACTTC. Translating it yields CASSPGSKEQYF.

The V and J genes are TRBV2 and TRBJ1-5; tentatively, D is TRBD1 (5 bases). V was cut by 6 bases and J by 4 bases, with 16 bases left in between. The CDR3 sequence is 15 residues long. Germline V CDR1 and CDR2: SNHLY, FYNNEI. This CDR3 is CASRTFGGVNQPQHF. CDR3 bases: TGTGCCAGCAGGACGTTCGGAGGGGTAAATCAGCCCCAGCATTTT.

This sequence joins TRBV11-2 and TRBJ2-7; 7 nucleotides align to TRBD2. The V gene end was trimmed by 5 bases and the J gene end by 4 bases; junction bases not matched to a gene: 11. The CDR3 loop spans 15 amino acids. Germline V CDR1 and CDR2: SGHAT, FQNNGV. The CDR3 sequence is CASSIIGGRSYEQYF. CDR3 DNA sequence: TGTGCCAGCAGCATTATCGGGGGGAGATCATACGAGCAGTACTTC.

The CDR3 reads CSVLGPYGYTF. CDR3 in DNA: TGCAGCGTCCTCGGACCGTATGGCTACACCTTC. This sequence joins TRBV29-1 and TRBJ1-2; D not resolved. The CDR3 length is 11 residues. Trimming cost V 6 bases and J 5 bases, with 10 bases left between them. Germline V gene data show CDR1 as SQVTM and CDR2 as ANQGSEA.

This chain links TRBV5-1 with TRBJ2-3; D is unclear. Trimming cost V 0 bases and J 0 bases, with 8 bases left between them. This CDR3 is built from 15 residues. Germline V gene sequence: CDR1 SGHRS, CDR2 YFSETQ. CDR3: CASSLEFVSTDTQYF. In DNA form, the CDR3 reads TGCGCCAGCAGCTTGGAATTTGTCAGCACAGATACGCAGTATTTT. Using reference TRBV5-1 and TRBJ2-3 for the parts outside the CDR3, the full variable domain is KAGVTQTPRYLIKTRGQQVTLSCSPISGHRSVSWYQQTPGQGLQFLFEYFSETQRNKGNFPGRFSGRQFSNSRSEMNVSTLELGDSALYLCASSLEFVSTDTQYFGPGTRLTVL.

The rearrangement links TRBV11-2 to TRBJ2-1; D is undetermined. The CDR3 length is 16 residues. V shed 5 bases and J shed 0 bases, with 14 bases lying between them. Looked up from germline, CDR1 is SGHAT and CDR2 is FQNNGV. The CDR3 region is CASSHGVRSSYNEQFF. CDR3 DNA: TGTGCCAGCAGCCACGGAGTCCGAAGCTCCTACAATGAGCAGTTCTTC.

This rearrangement joins TRBV10-1 to TRBJ2-3, with a tentative D call TRBD1 (6 bases). V lost 7 bases to trimming and J lost 3 bases, with 11 bases between them. Germline CDR1 WNHNN, CDR2 SYGVQD (reference sequence). The CDR3 spans 13 residues. CDR3 sequence reads: CASMGTTTDTQYF. The CDR3 coding sequence is TGCGCCAGCATGGGGACAACGACAGATACGCAGTATTTT.

A word on this clone: The sample contains more than one DNA sequence encoding this CDR3. The rearrangement uses TRBV5-4 and TRBJ2-3, with TRBD2 matching over 8 bases. V shed 1 base, J shed 2 bases, and the junction held 3 bases outside the gene matches. The germline CDR1 and CDR2 sequences are SGHNT and YYREEE (reference sequence). The CDR3 loop spans 15 amino acids. This CDR3 is CASSLTSGTTDTQYF. The CDR3 coding sequence is TGTGCCAGCAGCTTGACTAGCGGAACCACAGATACGCAGTATTTT.